This T cell receptor (beta chain) was sequenced in a study of cytomegalovirus exposure and HLA in healthy donors. This CDR3 region has 16 residues. Trimming took 0 bases from V and 0 from J, leaving 13 bases between them. CDR1 SGHKS and CDR2 YYEKEE come from the germline V gene (reference sequence). Both 60 Vbeta primers and 13 Jbeta primers went into the PCR. Repertoires were generated with immunoSEQ multiplex PCR, while TCRdb's copy carries only in-frame clones and drops some. Of 50,000 to 65,000 clones in the sample, approximately 86% were seen once. The sequence was obtained from a woman younger than 35 in good health and CMV-seronegative. Source material: PBMCs. The gene calls are TRBV5-5 and TRBJ2-7, with a weak D call TRBD2 (7 bases). The CDR3 loop reads CASSLGGGGSSYEQYF. CDR3 DNA: TGTGCCAGCAGCTTGGGAGGGGGAGGGTCCTCCTACGAGCAGTACTTC.